The 10 T cell receptor beta chains below all came from one sample that was sequenced in a study of beta chain features in type 1 diabetes. The authors reverse transcribed all of the isolated RNA, so sequencing captured expressed TCRB transcripts. Assay: immunoSEQ multiplex PCR; the TCRdb copy retains only in-frame clones and omits some. The sample has approximately 160,000 clones; over 7.5% are singletons. Specimen: central memory CD4+ T cells from blood. These receptors all come from a man younger than 35 in good health.

This clone was detected only a few times. This sample includes further DNA sequences coding for the same CDR3. CDR3 in DNA: TGTGCCAGCAGTTACTCGGGCAGGGGCACTGAAGCTTTCTTT. This gives the protein CASSYSGRGTEAFF. The chain uses TRBV6-5 and TRBJ1-1, with a possible D match to TRBD1 (6 bases). The CDR3 spans 14 residues. V lost 0 bases and J lost 4, with 9 bases in between. Germline V gene sequence: CDR1 MNHEY, CDR2 SVGAGI.

The chain links TRBV5-6 to TRBJ1-4; D remains ambiguous. Germline V gene lookup returns CDR1 SGHDT and CDR2 YYEEEE. V dropped 0 bases and J dropped 7 bases, with 10 bases sitting between them. This CDR3 is built from 14 residues. CDR3: CASSLDSEIEKLFF. CDR3 nucleotides: TGTGCCAGCAGCTTGGACAGTGAAATTGAAAAACTGTTTTTT. Full variable domain (rest looked up from reference TRBV5-6 and TRBJ1-4): DAGVTQSPTHLIKTRGQQVTLRCSPKSGHDTVSWYQQALGQGPQFIFQYYEEEERQRGNFPDRFSGHQFPNYSSELNVNALLLGDSALYLCASSLDSEIEKLFFGSGTQLSVL.

This clone was counted only a few times. The gene calls are TRBV6-5 and TRBJ2-5; D ambiguous. From germline, CDR1 is MNHEY and CDR2 SVGAGI. This CDR3 has 15 residues. With 2 bases removed from V and 2 bases from J, the gap between germline ends came to 12 bases. The CDR3 DNA follows: TGTGCCAGCAGTTACAGCCCCGGAGTTCAAGAGACCCAGTACTTC. It specifies CASSYSPGVQETQYF.

The rearrangement joins TRBV7-3 to TRBJ2-5; 11 nucleotides match TRBD2. The CDR3 loop spans 18 amino acids. Germline assignment: CDR1 SGHTA and CDR2 FQGTGA. The V and J ends lost 5 bases and 5 bases, in that order; junction bases with no gene match: 16. The CDR3, as DNA: TGTGCCAGCAGCCCGGAGACGGGTAGCGGGGGGGCTCGGGAGACCCAGTACTTC. It yields the protein CASSPETGSGGARETQYF.

The chain has TRBV4-3 and TRBJ2-1; 8 bases match TRBD2. The J segment lost 4 bases and the V segment lost 1 base, leaving 6 bases of the junction unmatched. The germline CDR1 and CDR2 sequences are LGHNA and YSLEER. This CDR3 is built from 16 residues. The CDR3 spells CASSQGSLAGYNEQFF. CDR3 nucleotide sequence: TGCGCCAGCAGCCAAGGGTCGCTAGCGGGTTACAATGAGCAGTTCTTC.

This clone was picked up a small number of times. In DNA form, the CDR3 reads TGTGCCAGCAGCCCACTGACAGGGGGCTTGACCGGGGAGCTGTTTTTT. It yields the protein CASSPLTGGLTGELFF. The chain is built from TRBV11-2 and TRBJ2-2; the match to TRBD1 covers 10 bases. There are 16 residues in the CDR3. The germline CDR1 and CDR2 sequences are SGHAT and FQNNGV. Unmatched junction bases numbered 8, after V lost 5 bases and J lost 5 bases.

This clone was seen more than once but under ten times. The rearrangement uses TRBV5-4 and TRBJ2-6; D call uncertain. Trimming stripped 4 bases from V and 4 bases from J, with 15 bases between. From germline, CDR1 is SGHNT and CDR2 YYREEE (reference sequence). The CDR3 length is 16 residues. The CDR3 loop reads CASSQDSGLGANVLTF. The CDR3 DNA sequence: TGTGCCAGCAGCCAAGATAGTGGTCTCGGGGCCAACGTCCTGACTTTC.

This clone has only a few counts. The genes are TRBV5-4 and TRBJ2-5, with D possibly TRBD1 on 5 matching bases. The CDR3 covers 14 residues. V lost 5 bases and J 0 bases, leaving 11 bases between the germline ends. The V gene's germline CDR1 is SGHNT and CDR2 YYREEE (reference sequence). The CDR3 sequence is CASRTDSNQETQYF. CDR3 in DNA: TGTGCCAGCAGGACAGACAGCAACCAAGAGACCCAGTACTTC.

The chain employs TRBV11-1 and TRBJ2-5; 12 bases map to TRBD2. The CDR3 is 16 amino acids. Germline CDR1 SGHAT, CDR2 FQDESV (reference sequence). The V gene end was trimmed by 5 bases and the J gene end by 2 bases; junction bases not matched to a gene: 6. CDR3 sequence: CASSLGLAGSQETQYF. As DNA, the CDR3 is TGTGCCAGCAGCCTAGGACTAGCGGGATCTCAAGAGACCCAGTACTTC.

The CDR3 DNA is TGCAGCGTTGGCCGGACAGGACGCTATGGCTACACCTTC. Translated: CSVGRTGRYGYTF. The chain joins TRBV29-1 to TRBJ1-2; 7 bases align to TRBD1. The CDR3 totals 13 residues. The germline gives CDR1 SQVTM, CDR2 ANQGSEA. The V gene end was trimmed by 4 bases and the J gene end by 4 bases; junction bases not matched to a gene: 6.